Sequencing of this TCR beta chain was carried out in a study of beta chain features in type 1 diabetes. Stem cell-like memory, regulatory, central memory and naive CD4+ cells were sorted via CD45RO/CCR7/CD25/CD127/CD95/CD27. Purity of each sorted population was above 98%. This CDR3 has 16 amino acids. Deletions cut 6 bases from V and 4 bases from J, with 22 bases between. CDR1 is LNHDA and CDR2 is SQIVND in the germline V gene (reference sequence). The whole isolated RNA underwent reverse transcription, so sequencing captured expressed TCRB transcripts. The repertoire was sequenced with immunoSEQ multiplex PCR; TCRdb's copy has only in-frame clones and lacks some. The data show approximately 340,000 clones, around 15% seen once. This clone was observed a handful of times.

The sequence came from a woman under 30 in good health. Input material: naive CD4+ T cells from blood. The V and J genes are TRBV19 and TRBJ2-7; D is perhaps TRBD2 (5 bases). For the CDR3, the DNA is TGTGCCAGTAGCCCCCGCTGGGCTACTAGGCAGTACGAGCAGTACTTC. Protein product: CASSPRWATRQYEQYF.